This is a list of T cell receptor beta chains from one sample in a study of T cell responses to AZD1222 COVID-19 vaccine. Some clones are missing from TCRdb's copy, which holds only in-frame ones; the method was immunoSEQ multiplex PCR. The table includes some 100,000 clones, just under 90% detected once. Sequenced here: peripheral blood, sampled on day 0 of AZD1222 vaccination. The receptors here all came from an adult in good health. Each CDR3 is given with its conserved first and last residue. D genes are given only for firm matches. Clone size is given for some rows only: seen once, a few or many times, or a class if the clone is expanded.

J	size	V	D	CDR3	DNA
TRBJ1-1	-	TRBV3-1/TRBV3-2	-	CASSQGAGQNTEAFF	TGTGCCAGCAGCCAAGGGGCAGGGCAGAACACTGAAGCTTTCTTT
TRBJ1-5	-	TRBV5-1	-	CASSDGVNQPQHF	TGCGCCAGCAGCGATGGGGTCAATCAGCCCCAGCATTTT
TRBJ1-1	-	TRBV5-4	-	CASSRQANTEAFF	TGTGCCAGCAGCAGACAGGCTAACACTGAAGCTTTCTTT
TRBJ1-1	-	TRBV11-2	TRBD1	CASSSSTGGNEAFF	TGTGCCAGCAGCTCCTCGACAGGGGGTAATGAAGCTTTCTTT
TRBJ2-3	-	TRBV7-3	-	CASSQQGGRTDTQYF	TGTGCCAGCAGCCAACAGGGAGGAAGAACAGATACGCAGTATTTT
TRBJ1-4	-	TRBV27	-	CASSFSGFEKLFF	TGTGCCAGCAGTTTCAGTGGGTTTGAAAAACTGTTTTTT
TRBJ1-1	-	TRBV7-9	-	CASSKQGGDTEAFF	TGTGCCAGCAGCAAACAGGGAGGAGACACTGAAGCTTTCTTT
TRBJ1-3	-	TRBV18	-	CASSPIGSSGNTIYF	TGTGCCAGCTCACCTATCGGGAGCTCTGGAAACACCATATATTTT
TRBJ1-1	few	TRBV11-2	TRBD1	CASSRLGGTGGTEAFF	TGTGCCAGCAGCCGGCTTGGGGGGACAGGGGGCACTGAAGCTTTCTTT
TRBJ1-1	once	TRBV6-5	TRBD1	CASKTGPTEAFF	TGTGCCAGCAAGACAGGGCCCACTGAAGCTTTCTTT
TRBJ1-4	-	TRBV5-1	-	CASSSGGVREKLFF	TGCGCCAGCAGCTCAGGTGGGGTGAGAGAAAAACTGTTTTTT
TRBJ2-5	-	TRBV6-5	-	CASSYSRQSQETQYF	TGTGCCAGCAGTTACTCTCGACAAAGCCAAGAGACCCAGTACTTC
TRBJ2-5	once	TRBV4-2	-	CASSQERSSQTQYF	TGTGCCAGCAGCCAAGAGAGGTCCAGTCAGACCCAGTACTTC
TRBJ1-2	-	TRBV6-2/TRBV6-3	-	CASSYAHGYGYTF	TGTGCCAGCAGTTACGCACACGGCTATGGCTACACCTTC
TRBJ1-3	-	TRBV5-5	-	CAGEGVPGNTIYF	TGTGCCGGAGAGGGGGTGCCTGGAAACACCATATATTTT
TRBJ1-1	-	TRBV5-1	TRBD1	CASSPPTGSMGTEAFF	TGCGCCAGCAGCCCCCCGACAGGGTCTATGGGCACTGAAGCTTTCTTT
TRBJ1-1	few	TRBV6-2/TRBV6-3	-	CASSADYNTEAFF	TGTGCCAGCAGCGCGGATTACAACACTGAAGCTTTCTTT
TRBJ1-3	-	TRBV6-5	-	CASSYSRETGGNTIYF	TGTGCCAGCAGTTACTCACGGGAGACAGGTGGAAACACCATATATTTT
TRBJ2-2	-	TRBV7-3	-	CASSPRGLGPTNTGELFF	TGTGCCAGCAGCCCACGGGGTTTGGGACCGACGAACACCGGGGAGCTGTTTTTT
TRBJ2-3	-	TRBV7-6	-	CASSLAPGGTTDTQYF	TGTGCCAGCAGCTTAGCGCCCGGGGGCACCACAGATACGCAGTATTTT
TRBJ2-7	-	TRBV6-5	TRBD2	CASSYSLAGGTYEQYF	TGTGCCAGCAGTTACTCACTAGCGGGGGGGACCTACGAGCAGTACTTC
TRBJ1-2	-	TRBV19	-	CASSIPAIGYTF	TGTGCCAGTAGTATTCCCGCGATCGGCTACACCTTC
TRBJ2-7	few	TRBV3-1/TRBV3-2	TRBD1	CASSQVRGQYEQYF	TGTGCCAGCAGCCAAGTCAGGGGACAGTACGAGCAGTACTTC
TRBJ1-1	-	TRBV5-1	-	CAMCYVRQNTEAFF	TGCGCCATGTGTTACGTGAGACAGAACACTGAAGCTTTCTTT
TRBJ2-1	-	TRBV7-2	-	CASSLTPGDEQFF	TGTGCCAGCAGCTTAACCCCTGGGGATGAGCAGTTCTTC
TRBJ1-2	-	TRBV28	-	CARGNEGDGYTF	TGTGCCAGAGGAAACGAAGGTGATGGCTACACCTTC
TRBJ2-5	once	TRBV5-1	-	CASSPSTNQETQYF	TGCGCCAGCAGCCCTTCGACCAACCAAGAGACCCAGTACTTC
TRBJ1-1	few	TRBV5-6	TRBD1	CASSQDRGSLNTEAFF	TGTGCCAGCAGCCAGGACAGGGGCTCCCTGAACACTGAAGCTTTCTTT
TRBJ1-5	-	TRBV19	-	CASSTQVSNQPQHF	TGTGCCAGTAGTACACAGGTTAGCAATCAGCCCCAGCATTTT
TRBJ2-2	-	TRBV5-1	-	CASSVSNTGELFF	TGCGCCAGCAGCGTCAGTAACACCGGGGAGCTGTTTTTT
TRBJ2-3	-	TRBV2	TRBD1	CATGTAGTDTQYF	TGTGCCACCGGGACAGCGGGCACAGATACGCAGTATTTT
TRBJ2-2	-	TRBV27	TRBD1	CASSLRTGGTGELFF	TGTGCCAGCAGTTTACGTACAGGGGGTACCGGGGAGCTGTTTTTT
TRBJ1-5	-	TRBV28	TRBD1	CASSPGGRDSNQPQHF	TGTGCCAGCAGCCCAGGGGGGCGGGACAGCAATCAGCCCCAGCATTTT
TRBJ2-2	-	TRBV27	TRBD1	CASSLSLQGATELFF	TGTGCCAGCAGTTTATCGCTACAGGGGGCTACAGAGCTGTTTTTT
TRBJ1-6	-	TRBV6-6	TRBD1	CASRTPDRELNSPLHF	TGTGCCAGCAGGACCCCGGACAGGGAGCTTAATTCACCCCTCCACTTT
TRBJ1-4	-	TRBV19	TRBD1	CASSAPGQGANEKLFF	TGTGCCAGTAGTGCACCGGGACAGGGGGCTAATGAAAAACTGTTTTTT
TRBJ2-7	-	TRBV28	TRBD1	CASSTRSRDSGSSYEQYF	TGTGCCAGCAGCACCCGTAGCCGGGACAGCGGCTCTTCCTACGAGCAGTACTTC
TRBJ1-6	-	TRBV7-6	TRBD1	CASSLTGSASPLHF	TGTGCCAGCAGCTTGACAGGGTCGGCTTCACCCCTCCACTTT
TRBJ1-2	-	TRBV29-1	-	CSVAWDKGYGYTF	TGCAGCGTCGCCTGGGACAAGGGCTATGGCTACACCTTC
TRBJ1-5	-	TRBV3-1/TRBV3-2	-	CASSPGVLNQPQHF	TGTGCCAGCAGCCCGGGAGTATTAAATCAGCCCCAGCATTTT
TRBJ2-2	-	TRBV6-6	TRBD2	CASSDPGGFTGELFF	TGTGCCAGCAGTGACCCGGGGGGGTTCACCGGGGAGCTGTTTTTT
TRBJ2-1	-	TRBV7-9	-	CASSSLQGWDEQFF	TGTGCCAGCAGCTCGTTGCAGGGATGGGATGAGCAGTTCTTC
TRBJ2-3	-	TRBV14	-	CASSQLGGSSTDTQYF	TGTGCCAGCAGCCAACTGGGGGGCAGCAGCACAGATACGCAGTATTTT
TRBJ1-1	-	TRBV5-1	-	CASSLARQNTEAFF	TGCGCCAGCAGCTTGGCTAGGCAAAACACTGAAGCTTTCTTT
TRBJ1-3	-	TRBV3-1/TRBV3-2	-	CATTQGVGNTIYF	TGTGCCACCACCCAGGGTGTAGGAAACACCATATATTTT
TRBJ1-2	-	TRBV5-4	-	CASSSPDYGYTF	TGTGCCAGCAGCTCTCCAGACTATGGCTACACCTTC
TRBJ2-5	-	TRBV6-5	-	CASKTRVFEETQYF	TGTGCCAGCAAAACCAGGGTATTTGAAGAGACCCAGTACTTC
TRBJ2-7	-	TRBV9	TRBD1	CASSVAGTGPSVEQYF	TGTGCCAGCAGCGTAGCTGGGACAGGGCCTAGTGTCGAGCAGTACTTC
TRBJ1-1	-	TRBV10-3	TRBD1	CAISTHTGGLVTEAFF	TGTGCCATCAGTACTCATACAGGGGGTCTAGTCACTGAAGCTTTCTTT
TRBJ2-1	-	TRBV6-5	-	CASRRDWGNEQFF	TGTGCCAGCAGAAGGGACTGGGGCAATGAGCAGTTCTTC
TRBJ2-4	once	TRBV21-1	-	CASSLILRAKNIQYF	TGTGCCAGCAGCCTCATCCTAAGGGCCAAAAACATTCAGTACTTC
TRBJ1-2	-	TRBV29-1	TRBD1	CSVAGGDRGNYGYTF	TGCAGCGTGGCCGGTGGGGACAGGGGAAACTATGGCTACACCTTC
TRBJ2-4	-	TRBV7-2	TRBD1	CASSSDRGYIQYF	TGTGCCAGCAGCTCAGACAGGGGATACATTCAGTACTTC
TRBJ1-3	-	TRBV19	-	CASNLGGAGNTIYF	TGTGCCAGTAACCTTGGTGGGGCTGGAAACACCATATATTTT
TRBJ1-4	-	TRBV5-4	-	CASSWGGSEKLFF	TGTGCCAGCAGTTGGGGGGGGAGTGAAAAACTGTTTTTT
TRBJ1-4	-	TRBV7-9	-	CASSYSGVTNEKLFF	TGTGCCAGCAGCTACTCAGGGGTTACTAATGAAAAACTGTTTTTT
TRBJ2-7	few	TRBV4-2	TRBD1	CASSQGPPGQGAYEQYF	TGTGCCAGCAGCCAAGGACCGCCGGGACAGGGGGCTTACGAGCAGTACTTC